The 14 T cell receptor beta chains reported below all come from one sample, sequenced in a study of T cell changes during pregnancy in multiple sclerosis. The table came from immunoSEQ multiplex PCR; TCRdb's copy has only in-frame clones and leaves some out. The sample holds around 100,000 clones, 90% to 95% seen once. Sample: peripheral blood, taken before pregnancy. The receptors derive from a female donor with multiple sclerosis, enrolled in a pregnancy study.

This sequence joins TRBV7-8 and TRBJ2-6; 13 bases align to TRBD2. The germline V gene encodes CDR1 SGHVS and CDR2 FQNEAQ. The trim removed 5 bases at V and 2 bases at J, leaving 3 bases unmatched. The CDR3 runs to 17 residues. Here the CDR3 DNA reads TGTGCCAGCAGCACAGGACTAGCGGGAGCTGGGGCCAACGTCCTGACTTTC. This translates into CASSTGLAGAGANVLTF.

This clone was recorded only once. J is TRBJ2-1 and V is TRBV11-3, with TRBD2 identical over 7 bases. V gave up 8 bases and J gave up 9 bases; unmatched junction bases: 10. The CDR3 extends over 13 amino acids. Germline CDR1 SGHNT, CDR2 YENEEA. This chain's CDR3 is CASSQTREGEQFF. The DNA of the CDR3 is TGTGCCAGCTCCCAGACCAGGGAGGGTGAGCAGTTCTTC.

The chain employs TRBV7-8 and TRBJ2-7; 11 positions match TRBD2. With 3 bases clipped from V and 7 bases from J, the junction kept 8 bases outside the gene matches. Germline values: CDR1 SGHVS, CDR2 FQNEAQ. The CDR3 consists of 15 residues. CDR3 amino acids: CASSFRLAGMGEQYF. The CDR3 nucleotides read TGTGCCAGCAGCTTCCGACTAGCGGGGATGGGGGAGCAGTACTTC.

This rearrangement joins TRBV7-9 to TRBJ2-2; no definite D call. Per the germline V gene, CDR1 is SEHNR and CDR2 is FQNEAQ (reference sequence). V lost 7 bases, J lost 1 base, and 10 bases lay in between. The CDR3 runs 14 residues. The CDR3 region has the DNA TGTGCCAGCACCGCCCGGAGGAACACCGGGGAGCTGTTTTTT. Its translation is CASTARRNTGELFF.

In its sample, this clone was seen once. The V gene is TRBV28, the J gene TRBJ1-2, with a possible D match to TRBD1 (5 bases). Trimming took off 3 bases at V and 10 bases at J, with 18 bases between the two ends. The CDR3 extends over 14 amino acids. Germline values: CDR1 MDHEN, CDR2 SYDVKM. The CDR3 sequence: CASSLPAGRTPYTF. CDR3 coding DNA: TGTGCCAGCAGTTTGCCGGCAGGGCGTACTCCCTACACCTTC.

The chain has TRBV4-1 and TRBJ2-1; 7 bases are shared with TRBD1. The CDR3 consists of 16 residues. Germline CDR1 and CDR2: MGHRA and YSYEKL. Trimming at V came to 0 bases and at J to 2 bases, leaving 4 bases not matched to a gene. The CDR3, as DNA: TGCGCCAGCAGCCAAGATGACAGGGTTACCTACAATGAGCAGTTCTTC. The encoded protein is CASSQDDRVTYNEQFF.

The chain joins TRBV5-1 to TRBJ2-5, with D perhaps TRBD2 (5 bases). CDR1 and CDR2 (germline): SGHRS, YFSETQ. With 4 bases removed from V and 5 bases from J, the gap between germline ends came to 12 bases. The length of the CDR3 is 13 residues. CDR3 residues: CASSAGPLETQYF. DNA of the CDR3: TGCGCCAGCAGCGCGGGCCCCCTCGAGACCCAGTACTTC.

V gene TRBV2 combines with J gene TRBJ1-1; TRBD1 might be the D (6 bases). Between the trimmed V and J ends, which lost 6 bases and 3 bases, there was a span of 20 bases. The CDR3 spans 16 residues. Germline CDR1 reads SNHLY; CDR2 reads FYNNEI. The CDR3 loop reads CASRGTFGPSDTEAFF. The CDR3 DNA reads as TGTGCCAGCAGAGGGACATTCGGTCCGTCGGACACTGAAGCTTTCTTT.

The table lists this clone with a count of one. V is TRBV28 and J is TRBJ2-1, with 11 bases fitting TRBD2. The V and J ends lost 7 bases and 3 bases, in that order; junction bases with no gene match: 11. The germline CDR1 and CDR2 sequences are MDHEN and SYDVKM. The CDR3 has 17 amino acids. This CDR3 reads CASTRSPGTSGYNEQFF. CDR3 DNA: TGTGCCAGCACTAGAAGTCCCGGGACTAGCGGCTACAATGAGCAGTTCTTC.

The rearrangement uses TRBV4-2 and TRBJ2-1; TRBD1 aligns across 11 bases. The CDR3 consists of 15 residues. The V gene's germline CDR1 is LGHNA and CDR2 YNFKEQ. Losses at the gene ends were 0 bases for V and 9 bases for J; bases not matched to a gene: 4. This chain's CDR3 is CASSQDRDRGGEQFF. In DNA, the CDR3 is TGTGCCAGCAGCCAAGATAGGGACAGGGGGGGTGAGCAGTTCTTC.

This CDR3 reads CASSLQGAAYNEQFF. CDR3 DNA sequence: TGTGCCAGCAGTTTACAGGGGGCCGCCTACAATGAGCAGTTCTTC. V is TRBV28 and J is TRBJ2-1; 8 bases are shared with TRBD1. The CDR3 is 15 residues long. J was trimmed by 2 bases and V by 2 bases; bases with no gene match: 2. Germline V gene lookup returns CDR1 MDHEN and CDR2 SYDVKM.

This clone has just a few counts. This chain links TRBV5-1 with TRBJ2-3; D not resolved. V was cut by 5 bases and J by 6 bases, with 10 bases left in between. Germline V lookup: CDR1 SGHRS, CDR2 YFSETQ. This CDR3 comprises 12 residues. The CDR3 DNA sequence: TGCGCCAGCAGTTTAGCCCGGGATACGCAGTATTTT. It specifies CASSLARDTQYF.

The rearrangement joins TRBV19 to TRBJ1-1; 7 bases align to TRBD1. The CDR3 extends over 14 amino acids. V was pared by 6 bases and J by 1 base, with 5 bases of the junction left unmatched. CDR1 is LNHDA, CDR2 SQIVND, per germline (reference sequence). CDR3 sequence (DNA): TGTGCCAGTAGGGCACAGGGGACGAACACTGAAGCTTTCTTT. Protein product: CASRAQGTNTEAFF.

The chain employs TRBV5-1 and TRBJ2-5; D may be TRBD1 (5 bases). V was cut by 2 bases and J by 3 bases, with 11 bases left in between. Germline loops: CDR1 SGHRS, CDR2 YFSETQ. The CDR3 length is 14 residues. The CDR3 sequence is CASSFQGFEETQYF. CDR3 DNA sequence: TGCGCCAGCAGCTTTCAGGGTTTTGAAGAGACCCAGTACTTC.